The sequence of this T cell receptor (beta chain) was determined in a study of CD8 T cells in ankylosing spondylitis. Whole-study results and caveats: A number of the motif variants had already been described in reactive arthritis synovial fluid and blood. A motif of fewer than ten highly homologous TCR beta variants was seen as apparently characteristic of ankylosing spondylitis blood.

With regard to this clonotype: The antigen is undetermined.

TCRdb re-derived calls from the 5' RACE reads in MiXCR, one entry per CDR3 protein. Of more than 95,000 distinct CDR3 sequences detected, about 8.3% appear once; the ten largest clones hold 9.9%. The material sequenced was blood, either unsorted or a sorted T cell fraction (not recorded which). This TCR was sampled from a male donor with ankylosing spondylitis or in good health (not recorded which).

CDR3 amino acids: CASSPQGQGPLGAFF. In DNA, the CDR3 is TGTGCCAGCAGCCCGCAAGGACAGGGCCCTTTGGGGGCTTTCTTT. The chain recombines TRBV7-6 with TRBJ1-1; 8 bases are a match to TRBD1. The CDR3 has 15 amino acids. CDR1 and CDR2 (germline): SGHVS, FNYEAQ. With V trimmed by 5 bases and J by 11 bases, 16 bases remained unmatched.